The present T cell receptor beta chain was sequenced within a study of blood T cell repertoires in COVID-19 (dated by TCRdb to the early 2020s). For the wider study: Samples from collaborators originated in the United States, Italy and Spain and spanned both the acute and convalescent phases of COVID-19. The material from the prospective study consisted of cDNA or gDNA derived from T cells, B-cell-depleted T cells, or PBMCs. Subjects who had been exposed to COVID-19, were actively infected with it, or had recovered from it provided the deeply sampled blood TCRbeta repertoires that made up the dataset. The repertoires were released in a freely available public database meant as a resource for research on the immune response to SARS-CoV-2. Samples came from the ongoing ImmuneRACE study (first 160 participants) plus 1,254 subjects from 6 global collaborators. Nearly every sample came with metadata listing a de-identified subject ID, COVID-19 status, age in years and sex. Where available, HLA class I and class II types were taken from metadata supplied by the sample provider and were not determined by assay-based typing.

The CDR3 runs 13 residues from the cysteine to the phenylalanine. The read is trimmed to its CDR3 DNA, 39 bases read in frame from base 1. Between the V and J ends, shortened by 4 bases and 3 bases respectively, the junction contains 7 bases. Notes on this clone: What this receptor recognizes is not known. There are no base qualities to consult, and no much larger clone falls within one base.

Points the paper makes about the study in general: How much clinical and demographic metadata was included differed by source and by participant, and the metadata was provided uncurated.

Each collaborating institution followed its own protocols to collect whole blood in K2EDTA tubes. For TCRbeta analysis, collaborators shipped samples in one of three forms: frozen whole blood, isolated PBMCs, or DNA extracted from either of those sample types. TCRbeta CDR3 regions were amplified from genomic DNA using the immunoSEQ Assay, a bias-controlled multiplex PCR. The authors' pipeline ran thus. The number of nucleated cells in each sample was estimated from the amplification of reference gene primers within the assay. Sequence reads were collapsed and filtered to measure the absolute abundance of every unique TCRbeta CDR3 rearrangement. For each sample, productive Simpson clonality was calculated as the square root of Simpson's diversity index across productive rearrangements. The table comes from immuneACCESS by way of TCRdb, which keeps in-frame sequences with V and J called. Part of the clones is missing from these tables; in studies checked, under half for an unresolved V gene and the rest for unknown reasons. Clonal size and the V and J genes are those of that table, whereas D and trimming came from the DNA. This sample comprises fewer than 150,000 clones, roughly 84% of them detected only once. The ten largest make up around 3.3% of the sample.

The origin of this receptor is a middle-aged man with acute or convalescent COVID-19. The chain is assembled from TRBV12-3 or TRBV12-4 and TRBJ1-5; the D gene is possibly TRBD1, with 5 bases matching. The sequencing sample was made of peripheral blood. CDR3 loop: CASSSTDNQPQHF. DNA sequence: TGTGCCAGCAGTTCGACAGACAATCAGCCCCAGCATTTT.